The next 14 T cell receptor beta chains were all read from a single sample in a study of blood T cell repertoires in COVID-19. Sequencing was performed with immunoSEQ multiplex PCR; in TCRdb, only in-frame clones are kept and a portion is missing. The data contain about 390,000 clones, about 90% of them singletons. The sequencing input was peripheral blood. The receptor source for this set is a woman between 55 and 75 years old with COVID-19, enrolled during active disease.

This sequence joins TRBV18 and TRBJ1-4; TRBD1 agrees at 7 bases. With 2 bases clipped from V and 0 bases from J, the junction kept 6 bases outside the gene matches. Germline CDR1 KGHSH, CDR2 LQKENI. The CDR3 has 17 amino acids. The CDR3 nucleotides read TGTGCCAGCTCACCATTGGGACAGCGAGCAACTAATGAAAAACTGTTTTTT. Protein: CASSPLGQRATNEKLFF.

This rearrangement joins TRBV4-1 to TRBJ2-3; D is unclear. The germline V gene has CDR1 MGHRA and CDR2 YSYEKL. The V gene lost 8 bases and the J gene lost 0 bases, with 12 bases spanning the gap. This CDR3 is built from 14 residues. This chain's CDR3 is CASGTATSTDTQYF. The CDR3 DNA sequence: TGCGCCAGCGGAACAGCAACTAGCACAGATACGCAGTATTTT.

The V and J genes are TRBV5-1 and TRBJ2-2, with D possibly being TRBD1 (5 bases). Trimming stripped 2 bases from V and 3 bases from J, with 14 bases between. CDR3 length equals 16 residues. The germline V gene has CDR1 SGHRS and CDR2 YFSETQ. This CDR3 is CASSFAMGRDTGELFF. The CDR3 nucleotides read TGCGCCAGCAGCTTTGCGATGGGGCGCGACACCGGGGAGCTGTTTTTT.

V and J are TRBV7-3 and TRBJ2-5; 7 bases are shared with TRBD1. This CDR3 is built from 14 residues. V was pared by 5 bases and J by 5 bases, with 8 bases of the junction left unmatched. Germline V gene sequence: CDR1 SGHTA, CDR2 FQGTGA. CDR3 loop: CASSHRGPGETQYF. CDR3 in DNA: TGTGCCAGCAGCCACAGGGGACCGGGGGAGACCCAGTACTTC. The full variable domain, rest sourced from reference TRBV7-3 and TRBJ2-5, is GAGVSQTPSNKVTEKGKYVELRCDPISGHTALYWYRQSLGQGPEFLIYFQGTGAADDSGLPNDRFFAVRPEGSVSTLKIQRTERGDSAVYLCASSHRGPGETQYFGPGTRLLVL.

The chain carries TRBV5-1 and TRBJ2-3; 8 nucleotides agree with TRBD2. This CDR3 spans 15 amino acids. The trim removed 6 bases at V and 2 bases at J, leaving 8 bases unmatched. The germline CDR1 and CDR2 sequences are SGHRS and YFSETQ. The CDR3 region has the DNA TGCGCCAGCAAACCGGGAGGGACTACCACAGATACGCAGTATTTT. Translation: CASKPGGTTTDTQYF. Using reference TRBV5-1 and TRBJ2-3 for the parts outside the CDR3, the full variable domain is KAGVTQTPRYLIKTRGQQVTLSCSPISGHRSVSWYQQTPGQGLQFLFEYFSETQRNKGNFPGRFSGRQFSNSRSEMNVSTLELGDSALYLCASKPGGTTTDTQYFGPGTRLTVL.

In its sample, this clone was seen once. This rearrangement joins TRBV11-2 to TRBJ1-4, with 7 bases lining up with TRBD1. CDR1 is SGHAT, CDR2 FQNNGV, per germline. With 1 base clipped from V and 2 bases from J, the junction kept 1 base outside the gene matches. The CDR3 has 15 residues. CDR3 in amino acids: CASSLGGQTNEKLFF. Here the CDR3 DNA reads TGTGCCAGCAGCTTAGGGGGACAGACTAATGAAAAACTGTTTTTT.

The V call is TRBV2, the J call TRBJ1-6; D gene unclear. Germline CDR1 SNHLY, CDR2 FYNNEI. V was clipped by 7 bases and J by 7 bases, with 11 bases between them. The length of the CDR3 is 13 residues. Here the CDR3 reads CASTSRGNSPLHF. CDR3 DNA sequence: TGTGCCAGCACTTCTCGGGGAAATTCACCCCTCCACTTT.

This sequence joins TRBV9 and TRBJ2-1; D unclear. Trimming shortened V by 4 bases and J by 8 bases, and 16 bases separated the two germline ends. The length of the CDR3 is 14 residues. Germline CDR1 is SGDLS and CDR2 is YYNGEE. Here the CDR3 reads CASSSRPLRDEQFF. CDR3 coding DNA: TGTGCCAGCAGCTCCCGACCCCTCCGGGATGAGCAGTTCTTC. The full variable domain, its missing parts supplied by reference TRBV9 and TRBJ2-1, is DSGVTQTPKHLITATGQRVTLRCSPRSGDLSVYWYQQSLDQGLQFLIQYYNGEERAKGNILERFSAQQFPDLHSELNLSSLELGDSALYFCASSSRPLRDEQFFGPGTRLTVL.

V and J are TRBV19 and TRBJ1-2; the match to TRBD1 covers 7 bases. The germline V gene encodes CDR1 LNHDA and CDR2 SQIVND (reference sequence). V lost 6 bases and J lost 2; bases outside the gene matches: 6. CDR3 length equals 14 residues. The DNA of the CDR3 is TGTGCCAGTAGCAGACAGGGATTAAACTATGGCTACACCTTC. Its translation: CASSRQGLNYGYTF.

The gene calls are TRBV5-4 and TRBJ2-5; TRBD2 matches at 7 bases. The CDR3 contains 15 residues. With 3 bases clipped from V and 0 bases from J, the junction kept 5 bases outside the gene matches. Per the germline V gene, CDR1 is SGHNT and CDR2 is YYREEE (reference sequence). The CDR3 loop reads CASSWEGWYQETQYF. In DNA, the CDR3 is TGTGCCAGCAGCTGGGAGGGGTGGTACCAAGAGACCCAGTACTTC.

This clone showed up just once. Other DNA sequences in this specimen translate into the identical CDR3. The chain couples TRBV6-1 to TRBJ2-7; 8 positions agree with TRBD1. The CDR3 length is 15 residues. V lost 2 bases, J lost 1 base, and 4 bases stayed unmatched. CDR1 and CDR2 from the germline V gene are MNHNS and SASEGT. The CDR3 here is CASSEFGTGSYEQYF. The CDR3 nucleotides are TGTGCCAGCAGTGAATTCGGGACAGGTTCCTACGAGCAGTACTTC.

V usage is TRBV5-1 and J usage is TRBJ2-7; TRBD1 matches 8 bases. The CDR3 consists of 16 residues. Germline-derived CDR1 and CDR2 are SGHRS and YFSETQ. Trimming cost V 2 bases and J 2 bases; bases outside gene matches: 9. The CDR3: CASSFLGQGKTYEQYF. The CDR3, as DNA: TGCGCCAGCAGCTTTTTAGGACAGGGCAAAACCTACGAGCAGTACTTC.

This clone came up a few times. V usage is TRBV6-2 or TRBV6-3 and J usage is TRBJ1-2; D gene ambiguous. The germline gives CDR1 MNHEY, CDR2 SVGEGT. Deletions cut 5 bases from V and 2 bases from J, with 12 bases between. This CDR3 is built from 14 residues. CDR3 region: CASSDPTPNYGYTF. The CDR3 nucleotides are TGTGCCAGCAGTGACCCGACACCAAACTATGGCTACACCTTC.

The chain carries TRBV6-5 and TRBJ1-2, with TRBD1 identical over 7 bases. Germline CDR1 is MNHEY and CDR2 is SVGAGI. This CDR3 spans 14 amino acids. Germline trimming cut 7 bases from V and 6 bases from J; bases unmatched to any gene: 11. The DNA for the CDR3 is TGTGCCAGCATTCCAAGGACAGGTTGGCATGGCTACACCTTC. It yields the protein CASIPRTGWHGYTF.